This T cell receptor beta chain was profiled in a study of T cell responses to AZD1222 COVID-19 vaccine. Study-wide points: Epitopes outside B.1.351 and B.1.1.7 mutated regions reportedly drew nearly half of spike TCRs. Donor demographics were predominantly white British with a female majority; clonal diversity may be underestimated. Repertoires were obtained solely post-peak T cell response. Regions 160-218 and 743-854 held dominance among vaccine-associated CD4 TCRs, which spanned spike.

CDR3 length: 12 residues. V gave up 8 bases and J gave up 3 bases, with 10 bases separating them. Germline V gives CDR1 MDHEN, CDR2 SYDVKM. Remarks on this clone: Its matching antigen is unknown.

Method: immunoSEQ multiplex PCR; TCRdb's copy keeps in-frame clones and lacks some. The repertoire includes approximately 110,000 clones, roughly 87% of them detected once, and over 2% sits in the top ten. This chain joins TRBV28 and TRBJ1-1; D gene ambiguous. Specimen: peripheral blood, collected 28 days after the second AZD1222 dose. This receptor was identified in an adult who received the AZD1222 COVID-19 vaccine. In DNA form, the CDR3 reads TGTGCCAGCCAACTCATGGACACTGAAGCTTTCTTT. It codes for CASQLMDTEAFF.